These 23 T cell receptor beta chains were all obtained from the same sample, sequenced in a study of tumor and adjacent non-tumor tissue in lung cancer. A modified ARM-PCR protocol with three rounds of nested PCR amplified TCRbeta. MiXCR was run by TCRdb on the multiplex PCR reads, yielding one entry per CDR3 protein. The table includes about 76,000 distinct CDR3 sequences, around 70% detected once. No cell sorting was done before RNA was extracted from the tissue. The sample taken for sequencing was lung tumor tissue. The receptors come from a woman in her sixties or seventies with non-small cell lung cancer.

Many counts were recorded for this clonotype. The genes are TRBV5-1 and TRBJ2-3; 8 bases agree with TRBD1. J lost 0 bases, V lost 0 bases, and 3 bases had no gene match. In germline, CDR1 is SGHRS, CDR2 YFSETQ. This CDR3 comprises 16 residues. DNA of the CDR3: TGCGCCAGCAGCTTGGCGAGGACAGGGAGCACAGATACGCAGTATTTT. It specifies CASSLARTGSTDTQYF.

Here the CDR3 DNA reads TGTGCCAGCAGTCTCCAAACAGGGCTCAATCAGCCCCAGCATTTT. Its protein product is CASSLQTGLNQPQHF. The gene calls are TRBV28 and TRBJ1-5, with a weak D call TRBD1 (6 bases). The V gene's germline CDR1 is MDHEN and CDR2 SYDVKM. The CDR3 consists of 15 residues. The germline V and J ends were trimmed by 5 bases and 3 bases, with 14 bases remaining between them.

This clonotype was detected many times. A read error is possible here, since a much larger clone lies one base away. The V and J genes are TRBV4-1 and TRBJ2-2; TRBD2 aligns across 9 bases. In germline, CDR1 is MGHRA, CDR2 YSYEKL. There are 15 residues in the CDR3. CDR3 bases: TGCGCCAGCCGGGGCCTAGCGGGATATTTCGGGGAGCTGTGTTTT. This gives the protein CASRGLAGYFGELCF.

This chain connects TRBV14 to TRBJ2-1; TRBD2 is a possible D gene (6 bases). The V end lost 1 base, the J end lost 3 bases, and 22 bases lay between the germline ends. Germline V CDR1 and CDR2: SGHDN, FVKESK. The CDR3 consists of 19 residues. The CDR3 loop is CASSQASSWRAMDYNEQFF. The CDR3 coding sequence is TGTGCCAGCAGCCAAGCATCTAGCTGGAGGGCCATGGACTACAATGAGCAGTTCTTC.

This clonotype was seen ten or more times. The rearrangement links TRBV6-1 to TRBJ2-7; 10 nucleotides agree with TRBD1. CDR3 size: 15 residues. CDR1 MNHNS and CDR2 SASEGT come from the germline V gene. V was clipped by 6 bases and J by 0 bases; unmatched bases: 5. CDR3 nucleotides: TGTGCCAGCAGAACCGGGACAGGGGCCTCCTACGAGCAGTACTTC. Translated: CASRTGTGASYEQYF.

Concerning this clonotype itself: At one end, the junction sequence differs from germline, possibly due to a read error. V and J are TRBV5-1 and TRBJ2-7; 7 nucleotides align to TRBD2. Looked up from germline, CDR1 is SGHRS and CDR2 is YFSETQ. The CDR3 is 14 amino acids. CDR3 sequence reads: CASAGSSGNYEQYF. CDR3 DNA sequence: TGCGCCAGCGCGGGGTCTAGCGGAAACTACGAGCAGTATTTC.

Worth noting for this clonotype: A read error may produce the germline difference seen at one junction end. The V and J genes are TRBV5-1 and TRBJ1-2, with a possible D match to TRBD1 (6 bases). CDR3 length: 14 residues. Germline V gene lookup returns CDR1 SGHRS and CDR2 YFSETQ. In nucleotides, the CDR3 is TGCGCCTGCAGCCCTAGAGGGACACCGGACGCTTACATCTTC. Amino acids: CACSPRGTPDAYIF.

With regard to this clonotype: An end of the junction does not agree with germline; a read error may underlie this. The rearrangement joins TRBV10-2 to TRBJ2-7, with 9 bases fitting TRBD2. Germline lookup yields CDR1 WSHSY and CDR2 SAAADI. The CDR3 runs 14 residues. The CDR3 protein is CTSSEISGSYDQYF. The CDR3 bases are TGCACCAGCAGTGAGATTAGCGGGAGCTACGATCAGTACTTC.

In the case of this clonotype: One junction end disagrees with the germline gene, perhaps due to a read error. V gene TRBV5-4 combines with J gene TRBJ1-2; 7 nucleotides line up with TRBD1. This CDR3 has 15 amino acids. Per the germline V gene, CDR1 is SGHNT and CDR2 is YYREEE (reference sequence). The CDR3 DNA is TGTGTCAGCAGCTCAGGGGGGCCAGGGGTGGCTGGCTACACCTTC. Amino acid sequence: CVSSSGGPGVAGYTF.

To note about this clonotype: Given a much more abundant clone one base away, this may be a read error. The rearrangement uses TRBV11-2 and TRBJ1-5; no definite D call. This CDR3 spans 13 amino acids. Germline CDR1 SGHAT, CDR2 FQNNGV. V dropped 6 bases and J dropped 5 bases, with 11 bases sitting between them. Here the CDR3 reads CASRETGDQPQHF. The CDR3 coding sequence is TGTGCCAGCAGAGAGACGGGTGATCAGCCCCAGCATTTT. Variable domain in full (rest from reference TRBV11-2 and TRBJ1-5): EAGVAQSPRYKIIEKRQSVAFWCNPISGHATLYWYQQILGQGPKLLIQFQNNGVVDDSQLPKDRFSAERLKGVDSTLKIQPAKLEDSAVYLCASRETGDQPQHFGDGTRLSIL.

Points on this clonotype: In this CDR3 the conserved last residue, phenylalanine or tryptophan, is missing, so a read error is likely. V gene TRBV6-1 combines with J gene TRBJ2-7; no reliable D call. The CDR3 length is 15 residues. V lost 0 bases and J 1 base, leaving 10 bases between the germline ends. Germline V lookup: CDR1 MNHNS, CDR2 SASEGT. In nucleotides, the CDR3 is TGTGCCAGCAGTGAAGCGTGGGTGCTGTCCTACGAGCAGTACCTC. Translation gives CASSEAWVLSYEQYL.

This chain connects TRBV6-1 to TRBJ2-7, with D perhaps TRBD2 (6 bases). Germline assignment: CDR1 MNHNS and CDR2 SASEGT. The ends were cut back, 7 bases at V and 9 bases at J, with 28 bases in the middle. There are 16 residues in the CDR3. CDR3 region: CASTRQPLAGMDGQYF. In nucleotides, the CDR3 is TGTGCCAGCACCCGCCAACCACTGGCGGGAATGGACGGGCAGTACTTC.

Remarks on this clonotype: The junction differs from germline at one of its ends, possibly a read error. The gene calls are TRBV20-1 and TRBJ1-2; TRBD1 matches at 8 bases. The length of the CDR3 is 16 residues. Per germline, CDR1 DFQATT and CDR2 SNEGSKA (reference sequence). The CDR3 DNA reads as TGCTGTGCTAGAGCGGCCAGGGGGCGCATATATGGGGGCTACATCTTC. Protein sequence: CCARAARGRIYGGYIF.

The chain uses TRBV4-2 and TRBJ2-3; 12 bases align to TRBD2. The CDR3 runs 19 residues. From germline, CDR1 is LGHNA and CDR2 YNFKEQ. The V and J ends lost 6 bases and 5 bases, in that order; junction bases with no gene match: 18. As DNA, the CDR3 is TGTGCCAGCAGGGGAAATGGGGATTCTAGCGGGAGGGCTCAAGATACGCAGTATTTT. Amino acids: CASRGNGDSSGRAQDTQYF.

Comment on this clonotype: Relative to the germline gene, one junction end is altered; a read error may explain this. The chain combines TRBV5-1 with TRBJ2-1, with 11 bases aligning to TRBD2. The CDR3 is made up of 16 amino acids. Germline V gene lookup returns CDR1 SGHRS and CDR2 YFSETQ. CDR3 nucleotide sequence: TGCGCCAGCAGCCCAGGGACTAGCGGAAGGGCCGGTGAGAAGTTCTTC. Protein product: CASSPGTSGRAGEKFF.

A single count supports this clonotype. One end of the junction varies from germline; a read error may be responsible. This chain joins TRBV29-1 and TRBJ2-1; TRBD2 matches 10 bases. CDR3 length: 18 amino acids. Looked up from germline, CDR1 is SQVTM and CDR2 is ANQGSEA. The CDR3 sequence: CIVEAPPGLAEGVNKQFF. As DNA, the CDR3 is TGCATCGTTGAAGCCCCCCCCGGACTAGCGGAGGGAGTCAATAAGCAGTTCTTC.

A word on this clonotype: At one end the junction does not follow the germline gene, possibly because of a read error. This chain joins TRBV6-1 and TRBJ2-7, with TRBD1 matching 7 bases. There are 17 residues in the CDR3. Germline V gives CDR1 MNHNS, CDR2 SASEGT. CDR3 DNA: TGTGCCAGCAGTGAACTTACAGGGACAGACCTAATAGACGAGCAGTATTTC. Translated, it gives CASSELTGTDLIDEQYF.

Notes on this clonotype: Its ends do not fully match the called genes, so a read error is possible. For the CDR3, the DNA is TGCGCCAGCAGGCGTCTAGCGGGAGGAACAGATACGCATTATTTT. It encodes CASRRLAGGTDTHYF. The chain is built from TRBV6-1 and TRBJ2-3; 11 bases are a match to TRBD2. The CDR3 loop spans 15 amino acids. Germline assignment: CDR1 MNHNS and CDR2 SASEGT.

In this sample, this clonotype turned up a few times. The CDR3 reads CATASGITYNEQFF. In DNA, the CDR3 is TGCGCCACTGCATCCGGGATTACGTACAATGAGCAGTTCTTC. This chain connects TRBV5-1 to TRBJ2-1; D is perhaps TRBD2 (5 bases). Germline V lookup: CDR1 SGHRS, CDR2 YFSETQ. Deletions cut 9 bases from V and 4 bases from J, with 17 bases between. This CDR3 is built from 14 residues.

A note on this clonotype: A much larger clonotype is one base distant, so this may be a read error. The chain employs TRBV12-3 or TRBV12-4 and TRBJ1-1; D call uncertain. The V gene lost 8 bases and the J gene lost 1 base, with 14 bases spanning the gap. This CDR3 comprises 14 residues. The CDR3 protein is CASGTSNRNTEAFF. The DNA of the CDR3 is TGTGCCAGCGGCACCTCCAACAGGAACACTGAAGCTTTCTTT.

This chain links TRBV28 with TRBJ2-7; D remains ambiguous. Germline values: CDR1 MDHEN, CDR2 SYDVKM. V lost 4 bases and J 13 bases, leaving 32 bases between the germline ends. The CDR3 sequence is 17 residues long. This CDR3 reads CASSSTSAYHFSYEYYF. For the CDR3, the DNA is TGTGCCAGCAGTTCCACCTCAGCCTACCACTTTTCCTACGAGTATTACTTC.

J is TRBJ2-3 and V is TRBV6-5, with TRBD2 matching over 7 bases. Germline-derived CDR1 and CDR2 are MNHEY and SVGAGI. The CDR3 sequence is 16 residues long. Trimming took 2 bases from V and 2 from J; bases not matched to a gene: 7. CDR3 sequence: CASSYKPSGSTDTQYF. The DNA for the CDR3 is TGTGCCAGCAGTTACAAGCCTAGCGGATCCACAGATACGCAGTATTTT.

Details on this clonotype: The junction departs from germline at one end; a sequencing error may be responsible. This chain connects TRBV5-4 to TRBJ1-2; D is possibly TRBD1 (6 bases). The germline V gene encodes CDR1 SGHNT and CDR2 YYREEE (reference sequence). This CDR3 spans 15 amino acids. CDR3 in amino acids: CASTLGGPGVAGYSF. DNA of the CDR3: TGTGCAAGCACCTTGGGGGGGCCAGGGGTGGCTGGCTACAGCTTC.